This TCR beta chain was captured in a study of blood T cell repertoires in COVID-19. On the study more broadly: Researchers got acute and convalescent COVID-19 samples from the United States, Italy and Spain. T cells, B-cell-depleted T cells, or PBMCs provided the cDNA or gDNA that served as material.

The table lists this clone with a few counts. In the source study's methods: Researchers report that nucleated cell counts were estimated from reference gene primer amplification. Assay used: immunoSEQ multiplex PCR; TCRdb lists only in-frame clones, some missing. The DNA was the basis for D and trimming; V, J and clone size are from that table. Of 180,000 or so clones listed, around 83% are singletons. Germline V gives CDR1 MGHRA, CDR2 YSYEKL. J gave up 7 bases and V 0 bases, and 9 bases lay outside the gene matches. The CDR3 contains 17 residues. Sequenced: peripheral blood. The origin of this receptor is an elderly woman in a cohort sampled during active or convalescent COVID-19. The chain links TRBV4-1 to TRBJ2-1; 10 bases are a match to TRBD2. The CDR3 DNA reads TGCGCCAGCAGCCAAGATCTGGGGGCTAGCGGGAGAAATGAGCAGTTCTTC. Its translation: CASSQDLGASGRNEQFF.